This passage covers 32 T cell receptor beta chains from one sample sequenced in a study of shared clonotypes between healthy human individuals. Sequencing used immunoSEQ multiplex PCR; TCRdb keeps in-frame clones, though not all of them. This table has 2 million to 3 million clones, approximately 94% appearing once. The sequenced material came from naive CD4+ T cells from PBMCs. Subset: CD45RA+ positively selected. These TCRs come from a man aged 18 to 29 in good health. Some clones in this sample may be carry-over from other donors' samples.

The chain recombines TRBV7-9 with TRBJ2-5; D uncertain. The J call may be in error: the DNA end matches TRBJ2-7 better. CDR1 is SEHNR, CDR2 FQNEAQ, per germline (reference sequence). The CDR3 has 15 amino acids. The DNA for the CDR3 is TGTGCCAGCAGCAACCCAAACAGACTCGTGAGCGAGCAGTACTTC. This codes for CASSNPNRLVSEQYF.

This clone was seen just once. The chain is built from TRBV2 and TRBJ2-1, with 9 bases lining up with TRBD2. The germline V gene encodes CDR1 SNHLY and CDR2 FYNNEI. The V segment lost 8 bases and the J segment 16 bases; nucleotides outside the gene matches: 18. This CDR3 comprises 14 residues. The CDR3 region has the DNA TGTGCCAGCGTGGCGGTAGCTAGCGGGATGAGTAGATTCTTC. It specifies CASVAVASGMSRFF.

This chain connects TRBV7-7 to TRBJ2-2; 7 bases map to TRBD2. Trimming at V came to 5 bases and at J to 4 bases, leaving 7 bases not matched to a gene. This CDR3 is 15 amino acids long. CDR1 SSHAT and CDR2 FNYEAQ come from the germline V gene (reference sequence). CDR3 in DNA: TGTGCCAGCAGCCCTAGCGGAAGTAGCACCGGGGAGCTGTTTTTT. It is translated as CASSPSGSSTGELFF.

The V gene is TRBV28, the J gene TRBJ2-7; D gene uncertain. The CDR3 is 13 amino acids. CDR1 and CDR2 from the germline V gene are MDHEN and SYDVKM. The V end lost 3 bases, the J end lost 4 bases, and 10 bases lay between the germline ends. The DNA of the CDR3 is TGTGCCAGCAGTTTTCAGAATAAATACGAGCAGTACTTC. Translation gives CASSFQNKYEQYF. Drawing the rest from reference TRBV28 and TRBJ2-7, the complete variable domain is DVKVTQSSRYLVKRTGEKVFLECVQDMDHENMFWYRQDPGLGLRLIYFSYDVKMKEKGDIPEGYSVSREKKERFSLILESASTNQTSMYLCASSFQNKYEQYFGPGTRLTVT.

The genes are TRBV11-2 and TRBJ1-6, with D unclear. V gave up 1 base and J gave up 4 bases, with 17 bases separating them. CDR1 and CDR2 (germline): SGHAT, FQNNGV. This CDR3 region has 18 residues. The CDR3 loop is CASSLAVREVGYNSPLHF. DNA for the CDR3: TGTGCCAGCAGCTTAGCTGTGCGGGAAGTTGGGTATAATTCACCCCTCCACTTT.

The rearrangement joins TRBV6-1 to TRBJ2-7; 9 nucleotides agree with TRBD2. Trimming took 4 bases from V and 0 from J; bases not matched to a gene: 4. Germline V gene data show CDR1 as MNHNS and CDR2 as SASEGT. The CDR3 sequence is 15 residues long. The DNA for the CDR3 is TGTGCCAGCAGTGGGACTAGCGTCAGCTCCTACGAGCAGTACTTC. As protein: CASSGTSVSSYEQYF.

The chain links TRBV28 to TRBJ2-7, with 11 bases fitting TRBD1. Germline lookup yields CDR1 MDHEN and CDR2 SYDVKM. V shed 2 bases, J shed 6 bases, and the junction held 3 bases outside the gene matches. The CDR3 is made up of 14 amino acids. The chain's CDR3 is CASSLRDRGAEQYF. CDR3 nucleotide sequence: TGTGCCAGCAGTTTAAGGGACAGGGGGGCCGAGCAGTACTTC. Based on the CDR3 plus reference TRBV28 and TRBJ2-7, the full variable domain is DVKVTQSSRYLVKRTGEKVFLECVQDMDHENMFWYRQDPGLGLRLIYFSYDVKMKEKGDIPEGYSVSREKKERFSLILESASTNQTSMYLCASSLRDRGAEQYFGPGTRLTVT.

In regard to this clone: The same CDR3 can be traced to other DNA sequences in this sample. The V call is TRBV9, the J call TRBJ2-2, with 9 positions matching TRBD2. Germline assignment: CDR1 SGDLS and CDR2 YYNGEE. Trimming at V came to 0 bases and at J to 4 bases, leaving 7 bases not matched to a gene. CDR3 size: 17 residues. Here the CDR3 reads CASSVALAGSVTGELFF. The CDR3, as DNA: TGTGCCAGCAGCGTAGCGCTAGCGGGATCCGTCACCGGGGAGCTGTTTTTT.

A remark on this clone: The identical CDR3 is also encoded by other nucleotide sequences in the sample. The gene calls are TRBV5-1 and TRBJ1-2; D possibly corresponds to TRBD1 (6 bases). Germline V CDR1 and CDR2: SGHRS, YFSETQ. The germline V and J ends were trimmed by 4 bases and 2 bases, with 15 bases remaining between them. This CDR3 has 15 residues. In nucleotides, the CDR3 is TGCGCCAGCAGCCCGGGCGGACAGTTAAACTATGGCTACACCTTC. Translated, it gives CASSPGGQLNYGYTF.

This chain connects TRBV6-6 to TRBJ1-1; D is undetermined. With 7 bases removed from V and 0 bases from J, the gap between germline ends came to 9 bases. The CDR3 spans 13 residues. Germline CDR1 and CDR2: MNHNY and SVGAGI (reference sequence). Written as DNA, the CDR3 is TGTGCCAGCATTGGTATGATGAACACTGAAGCTTTCTTT. Translation: CASIGMMNTEAFF.

The chain has TRBV5-1 and TRBJ1-1; the D gene is possibly TRBD1 (5 bases). There are 23 residues in the CDR3. The germline V gene has CDR1 SGHRS and CDR2 YFSETQ. Trimming removed 3 bases from V and 0 bases from J, with 36 bases in between. The CDR3 region is CASSWLFNRDSLRGNEMNTEAFF. The CDR3 DNA is TGCGCCAGCAGCTGGCTTTTCAACCGGGACTCACTCCGGGGAAACGAAATGAACACTGAAGCTTTCTTT.

This clone has more than one count but fewer than ten. The chain uses TRBV30 and TRBJ1-5; D is unclear. Per germline, CDR1 GTSNPN and CDR2 SVGIG (reference sequence). V was cut by 8 bases and J by 4 bases, with 12 bases left in between. This CDR3 contains 12 residues. CDR3 sequence: CAQRTGNQPQHF. CDR3 nucleotide sequence: TGTGCCCAAAGGACTGGGAATCAGCCCCAGCATTTT.

The rearrangement links TRBV7-3 to TRBJ2-2; D unclear. With 4 bases removed from V and 3 bases from J, the gap between germline ends came to 3 bases. The CDR3 contains 12 residues. Per the germline V gene, CDR1 is SGHTA and CDR2 is FQGTGA. The chain's CDR3 is CASSWDTGELFF. CDR3 DNA sequence: TGTGCCAGCAGCTGGGACACCGGGGAGCTGTTTTTT.

The rearrangement links TRBV29-1 to TRBJ2-1; D unresolved. Between the trimmed V and J ends, which lost 7 bases and 0 bases, there was a span of 25 bases. Germline V gene lookup returns CDR1 SQVTM and CDR2 ANQGSEA. This CDR3 has 18 amino acids. The CDR3 sequence: CSAHSSTSRVSSYNEQFF. The CDR3 bases are TGCAGCGCTCACTCCTCGACTTCAAGGGTCAGCTCCTACAATGAGCAGTTCTTC.

V gene TRBV7-9 combines with J gene TRBJ1-1; 7 positions agree with TRBD1. The ends lost 6 bases at V and 3 bases at J; junction bases unmatched: 16. The germline V gene has CDR1 SEHNR and CDR2 FQNEAQ (reference sequence). This CDR3 has 17 amino acids. CDR3 DNA: TGTGCCAGCAGACCAAAGGCCGGACAGGAATCGGACACTGAAGCTTTCTTT. It translates to CASRPKAGQESDTEAFF.

The gene calls are TRBV7-2 and TRBJ1-5, with D hard to call. The CDR3 runs to 13 residues. V was pared by 1 base and J by 9 bases, with 10 bases between. Germline CDR1 and CDR2: SGHTA and FQGNSA. The CDR3 loop reads CASSLGPPAPQHF. The CDR3 coding sequence is TGTGCCAGCAGCTTAGGGCCCCCTGCGCCCCAGCATTTT.

On this clone: The same CDR3 also results from other DNA sequences found in this sample. The CDR3 DNA reads as TGTGCCAGCAGCTTAGGACAGGGACACTACGAGCAGTACTTC. The encoded protein is CASSLGQGHYEQYF. The V and J genes are TRBV7-3 and TRBJ2-7; TRBD1 aligns across 8 bases. The germline V gene encodes CDR1 SGHTA and CDR2 FQGTGA. There are 14 residues in the CDR3. The junction had 3 bases not matched to a gene; V was cut back by 2 bases and J by 3 bases.

The chain is built from TRBV30 and TRBJ2-2, with a weak D call TRBD1 (5 bases). CDR3 length equals 15 residues. Deletions cut 0 bases from V and 3 bases from J, with 11 bases between. The germline gives CDR1 GTSNPN, CDR2 SVGIG (reference sequence). The CDR3 is CAWSVRDRDTGELFF. CDR3 DNA: TGTGCCTGGAGTGTACGAGACAGAGACACCGGGGAGCTGTTTTTT.

The V and J genes are TRBV7-2 and TRBJ1-4; no firm D call. This CDR3 spans 14 amino acids. Germline V gives CDR1 SGHTA, CDR2 FQGNSA. Trimming stripped 3 bases from V and 7 bases from J, with 12 bases between. CDR3 coding DNA: TGTGCCAGCAGCTTCGCCAGGCGTTCTGAAAAACTGTTTTTT. Its protein product is CASSFARRSEKLFF.

About this clone: Other DNA sequences in the same sample also yield this CDR3. The rearrangement links TRBV5-5 to TRBJ2-5; D unclear. This CDR3 is built from 14 residues. The germline V gene encodes CDR1 SGHKS and CDR2 YYEKEE (reference sequence). The V end lost 0 bases, the J end lost 1 base, and 7 bases lay between the germline ends. CDR3 sequence reads: CASSLGRLQETQYF. CDR3 coding DNA: TGTGCCAGCAGCTTGGGACGCCTCCAAGAGACCCAGTACTTC.

In its sample, this clone was seen a few times. The V gene is TRBV15, the J gene TRBJ1-1; D ambiguous. This CDR3 contains 13 residues. The ends were cut back, 7 bases at V and 4 bases at J, with 13 bases in the middle. The germline V gene encodes CDR1 LNHNV and CDR2 YYDKDF (reference sequence). For the CDR3, the DNA is TGTGCCACCACTACTCCAGGTGGCACTGAAGCTTTCTTT. Its translation is CATTTPGGTEAFF. The full variable domain, its missing parts supplied by reference TRBV15 and TRBJ1-1, is DAMVIQNPRYQVTQFGKPVTLSCSQTLNHNVMYWYQQKSSQAPKLLFHYYDKDFNNEADTPDNFQSRRPNTSFCFLDIRSPGLGDTAMYLCATTTPGGTEAFFGQGTRLTVV.

The gene calls are TRBV10-3 and TRBJ2-3; D is perhaps TRBD1 (6 bases). Per germline, CDR1 ENHRY and CDR2 SYGVKD. The V gene lost 6 bases and the J gene lost 2 bases, with 9 bases spanning the gap. The CDR3 contains 13 residues. The CDR3: CAIRRQVTDTQYF. In DNA form, the CDR3 reads TGTGCCATCAGGAGACAGGTCACAGATACGCAGTATTTT.

This clone came up once. This rearrangement joins TRBV7-2 to TRBJ2-1; D is undetermined. Deletions cut 5 bases from V and 0 bases from J, with 14 bases between. The CDR3 is 16 amino acids. Germline V lookup: CDR1 SGHTA, CDR2 FQGNSA. CDR3 sequence: CASSPFTSSSYNEQFF. CDR3 sequence (DNA): TGTGCCAGCAGCCCGTTTACTTCATCCTCCTACAATGAGCAGTTCTTC.

The chain links TRBV30 to TRBJ2-5, with 9 bases lining up with TRBD2. The end of the DNA is better explained by TRBJ2-7, so the J call may be wrong. The CDR3 has 13 residues. Germline V gene data show CDR1 as GTSNPN and CDR2 as SVGIG (reference sequence). As DNA, the CDR3 is TGTGCCCTTATAGCGGGAGCCGCTTACGAGCAGTACTTC. It codes for CALIAGAAYEQYF.

Here the CDR3 DNA reads TGTGCCAGTAGTACCTCGCGTTTAGCGGGAGCCACAGATACGCAGTATTTT. Translation gives CASSTSRLAGATDTQYF. The chain couples TRBV19 to TRBJ2-3, with 9 bases lining up with TRBD2. Trimming took 4 bases from V and 2 from J; bases not matched to a gene: 10. Germline V gives CDR1 LNHDA, CDR2 SQIVND (reference sequence). The CDR3 is 17 residues long.

About this clone: Within the sample, other DNA sequences also encode this same CDR3. V gene TRBV5-6 combines with J gene TRBJ2-5; a possible D gene is TRBD1 (6 bases). Trimming left V 0 bases short and J 4 bases short, with 10 bases between. The CDR3 loop spans 14 amino acids. Germline V gene sequence: CDR1 SGHDT, CDR2 YYEEEE. CDR3 sequence (DNA): TGTGCCAGCAGCTTGGCAGGGGTTGGAGAGACCCAGTACTTC. It yields the protein CASSLAGVGETQYF.

The chain uses TRBV5-1 and TRBJ2-7; D is perhaps TRBD1 (6 bases). The V gene lost 3 bases and the J gene lost 0 bases, with 22 bases spanning the gap. CDR1 is SGHRS, CDR2 YFSETQ, per germline. The CDR3 contains 18 residues. The CDR3 nucleotides read TGCGCCAGCAGCTCGCTCCCATGGGGGCAGGGATTCTCCTACGAGCAGTACTTC. It translates to CASSSLPWGQGFSYEQYF.

The chain couples TRBV5-6 to TRBJ2-3; 10 bases map to TRBD2. J gave up 1 base and V 1 base, and 6 bases lay outside the gene matches. The CDR3 length is 17 residues. CDR1 is SGHDT, CDR2 YYEEEE, per germline. Here the CDR3 reads CASSLRLAGAGTDTQYF. DNA of the CDR3: TGTGCCAGCAGCTTGAGGCTAGCGGGAGCGGGCACAGATACGCAGTATTTT.

V gene TRBV9 combines with J gene TRBJ1-5, with 7 positions matching TRBD1. This CDR3 region has 15 residues. CDR1 SGDLS and CDR2 YYNGEE come from the germline V gene. Unmatched junction bases numbered 9, after V lost 0 bases and J lost 9 bases. CDR3 DNA sequence: TGTGCCAGCAGCGTAGGACAGGGAGGGGATGGGCCCCAGCATTTT. It translates to CASSVGQGGDGPQHF.

The chain has TRBV5-1 and TRBJ2-1; D perhaps matches TRBD1 (6 bases). V dropped 4 bases and J dropped 0 bases, with 11 bases sitting between them. The CDR3 contains 15 residues. The germline CDR1 and CDR2 sequences are SGHRS and YFSETQ. CDR3 in amino acids: CASSRQADSYNEQFF. The CDR3 bases are TGCGCCAGCAGCAGACAGGCCGACTCCTACAATGAGCAGTTCTTC.

The V gene is TRBV4-2, the J gene TRBJ1-4; TRBD1 matches 10 bases. The germline gives CDR1 LGHNA, CDR2 YNFKEQ. The J segment lost 3 bases and the V segment lost 0 bases, leaving 7 bases of the junction unmatched. This CDR3 spans 18 amino acids. The CDR3 loop is CASSQDPDRGASNEKLFF. As DNA, the CDR3 is TGTGCCAGCAGCCAAGACCCGGACAGGGGGGCATCTAATGAAAAACTGTTTTTT.

The chain couples TRBV27 to TRBJ1-5; D is unresolved. The V gene's germline CDR1 is MNHEY and CDR2 SMNVEV (reference sequence). The V end was cut by 4 bases, the J end by 0 bases, with 7 bases between. This CDR3 is 14 amino acids long. CDR3 nucleotide sequence: TGTGCCAGCAGTTCCTACAGTAGCAATCAGCCCCAGCATTTT. It translates to CASSSYSSNQPQHF.